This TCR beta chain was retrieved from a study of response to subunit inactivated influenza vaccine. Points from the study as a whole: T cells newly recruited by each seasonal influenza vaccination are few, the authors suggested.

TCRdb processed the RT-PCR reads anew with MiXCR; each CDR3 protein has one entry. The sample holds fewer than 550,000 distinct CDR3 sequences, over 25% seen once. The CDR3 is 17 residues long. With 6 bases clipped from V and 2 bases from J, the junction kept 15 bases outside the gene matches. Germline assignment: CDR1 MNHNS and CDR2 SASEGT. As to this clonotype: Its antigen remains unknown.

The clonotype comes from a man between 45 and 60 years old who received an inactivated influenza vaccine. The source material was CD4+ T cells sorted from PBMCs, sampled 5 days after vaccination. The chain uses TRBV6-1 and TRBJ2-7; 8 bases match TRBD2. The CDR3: CASRTVTYNGRAYEQYF. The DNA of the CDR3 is TGTGCCAGCAGAACCGTTACGTATAACGGGAGGGCCTACGAGCAGTACTTC.